This TCR beta chain was identified during a study of blood T cells in healthy people across ages. The draw of peripheral blood yielded ten milliliters from each donor. This clonotype was detected only a few times. Antigen: not known. Findings and caveats of the study: Naive T cell percentage strongly correlated with TCR beta diversity. Both higher diversity and more naive CD4+ cells marked long-lived donors when set against aged donors.

The use of a sample-barcoded 5' primer and a J-beta primer mix characterized a second PCR of about 7 to 12 cycles. Researchers report that a template-switch adaptor with 12 random nucleotides tagged each cDNA molecule. TCRdb fed the 5' RACE reads into MiXCR, producing one record per CDR3 protein. The table shows 1.5 million to 2 million distinct CDR3 sequences, with 25% to 30% occurring only once. CDR1 is SNHLY and CDR2 is FYNNEI in the germline V gene. The CDR3 covers 14 residues. V lost 11 bases to trimming and J lost 4 bases; unmatched junction nucleotides: 10. The receptor's source is a woman in her thirties in good health. Sequenced material: blood. This chain uses TRBV2 with TRBJ2-3; TRBD1 aligns across 9 bases. The CDR3 protein is CAGRTGVFPDTQYF. The CDR3, as DNA: TGTGCCGGGAGGACAGGGGTATTCCCAGATACGCAGTATTTT. The variable domain in full, completed from reference TRBV2 and TRBJ2-3, reads EPEVTQTPSHQVTQMGQEVILRCVPISNHLYFYWYRQILGQKVEFLVSFYNNEISEKSEIFDDQFSVERPDGSNFTLKIRSTKLEDSAMYFCAGRTGVFPDTQYFGPGTRLTVL.